This is a list of T cell receptor beta chains from one sample in a study of T cells after yellow fever vaccination. TCRdb ran MiXCR on the 5' RACE reads and lists one entry per CDR3 protein. Here the sample spans tens of thousands of distinct CDR3 sequences, under 9.5% being singletons. The sequences come from CD8+ T cells sorted from PBMCs, collected 10 days after the first yellow fever vaccination. The receptor source for this set is a man between 18 and 35 years old who received the YFV17D yellow fever vaccine. Each CDR3 is given with its conserved first and last residue. A D gene is named only where the DNA matches it firmly. Clone sizes are given selectively: once, few, many, or a class where the clone is expanded.

D,V,size,J,CDR3,DNA
TRBD1,TRBV5-1,many,TRBJ2-1,CASSLAGTGGHEQFF,TGCGCCAGCAGCTTGGCGGGGACAGGCGGGCATGAGCAGTTCTTC
-,TRBV12-3/TRBV12-4,few,TRBJ2-1,CASSFRGSSYNEQFF,TGTGCCAGCAGTTTTCGCGGGTCGTCCTACAATGAGCAGTTCTTC
TRBD1,TRBV7-8,-,TRBJ1-6,CASSVHGTGSDSYNSPLHF,TGTGCCAGCAGCGTCCATGGGACAGGGTCGGACTCCTATAATTCACCCCTCCACTTT
-,TRBV12-3/TRBV12-4,many,TRBJ2-5,CASSPTGLGETQYF,TGTGCCAGCAGTCCTACCGGTTTGGGAGAGACCCAGTACTTC
-,TRBV9,few,TRBJ2-7,CASSVGTDEQYF,TGTGCCAGCAGCGTAGGAACAGACGAGCAGTACTTC
-,TRBV4-1,-,TRBJ2-5,CASSDNEWQETQYF,TGCGCCAGCAGCGACAACGAATGGCAAGAGACCCAGTACTTC
-,TRBV29-1,many,TRBJ1-1,CSVAGTTNTEAFF,TGCAGCGTCGCCGGGACAACGAACACTGAAGCTTTCTTT
-,TRBV20-1,-,TRBJ2-6,CSADGGGGANVLTF,TGCAGTGCGGATGGAGGGGGGGGGGCCAACGTCCTGACTTTC
-,TRBV19,-,TRBJ2-1,CAASEGVFYNEQFF,TGTGCCGCGTCCGAGGGGGTGTTCTACAATGAGCAGTTCTTC
-,TRBV2,-,TRBJ2-2,CGSSFGPKWDTGELFF,TGTGGCAGCAGTTTCGGCCCTAAATGGGACACCGGGGAGCTGTTTTTT
TRBD2,TRBV7-2,many,TRBJ2-3,CASSWVLAGAGTDTQYF,TGTGCCAGCAGCTGGGTGCTAGCGGGGGCTGGCACAGATACGCAGTATTTT
-,TRBV13,many,TRBJ2-5,CASSLRGLETQYF,TGTGCCAGCAGCTTAAGAGGGTTGGAGACCCAGTACTTC
TRBD1,TRBV10-3,-,TRBJ2-2,CVIRKIQGIDTGELFF,TGTGTCATCAGAAAAATACAGGGGATCGACACCGGGGAGCTGTTTTTT
TRBD2,TRBV9,many,TRBJ2-3,CASPSGESPSTDTQYF,TGTGCCAGCCCTAGCGGGGAGTCGCCTAGCACAGATACGCAGTATTTT
-,TRBV3-1,few,TRBJ2-3,CASSQEPTTSTDTQYF,TGTGCCAGCAGCCAGGAACCAACAACTAGCACAGATACGCAGTATTTT
TRBD1,TRBV27,many,TRBJ2-7,CASSLDRDSYEQYF,TGTGCCAGCAGTTTGGACAGGGATTCCTACGAGCAGTACTTC
-,TRBV4-2,many,TRBJ2-5,CASSQELATQETQYF,TGTGCCAGCAGCCAAGAACTGGCCACTCAGGAGACCCAGTACTTC
TRBD1,TRBV20-1,-,TRBJ2-3,CSARDPTGGGTDTQYF,TGCAGTGCTAGGGACCCGACAGGGGGAGGCACAGATACGCAGTATTTT
-,TRBV7-6,many,TRBJ2-2,CASRSDLGTGELFF,TGTGCCAGCAGATCCGATTTGGGCACCGGGGAGCTGTTTTTT
TRBD1,TRBV7-2,-,TRBJ2-3,CASSLRDRGHTDTQYF,TGTGCCAGCAGCCTCCGGGACAGGGGGCACACAGATACGCAGTATTTT
-,TRBV19,-,TRBJ2-7,CASSPGLLIYEQYF,TGTGCCAGTAGTCCAGGGCTTTTAATCTACGAGCAGTACTTC
-,TRBV6-4,-,TRBJ1-1,CASSRMWPFLGLEQGWGTEAFF,TGTGCCAGCAGTCGAATGTGGCCCTTTTTGGGGCTAGAACAGGGATGGGGCACTGAAGCTTTCTTT
TRBD2,TRBV9,few,TRBJ2-5,CASSEGLAGGAETQYF,TGTGCCAGCAGCGAAGGACTAGCGGGGGGGGCAGAGACCCAGTACTTC
TRBD2,TRBV11-3,many,TRBJ2-3,CASRGGPGDTQYF,TGTGCCAGCCGCGGGGGGCCGGGAGATACGCAGTATTTT
-,TRBV20-1,many,TRBJ1-4,CSAKGGIRKEKLFF,TGCAGTGCCAAGGGGGGGATTCGAAAGGAAAAACTGTTTTTT
-,TRBV28,-,TRBJ2-4,CASSLNAGLAKNIQYF,TGTGCCAGCAGTTTAAATGCAGGTCTAGCCAAAAACATTCAGTACTTC
-,TRBV4-1,-,TRBJ1-5,CASSQESGDSNQPQHF,TGCGCCAGCAGCCAAGAGTCTGGCGATAGCAATCAGCCCCAGCATTTT
TRBD2,TRBV4-1,few,TRBJ2-1,CASRGGNNEQFF,TGCGCCAGCAGGGGGGGGAACAATGAGCAGTTCTTC
-,TRBV20-1,-,TRBJ1-2,CSARTSARFSNYGYTF,TGCAGTGCTAGAACATCGGCCAGGTTCTCTAACTATGGCTACACCTTC
-,TRBV9,-,TRBJ2-1,CASSVEHRANEQFF,TGTGCCAGCAGCGTAGAGCACAGGGCGAATGAGCAGTTCTTC
-,TRBV7-9,many,TRBJ1-5,CASSQSNQPQHF,TGTGCCAGCAGCCAGAGCAATCAGCCCCAGCATTTT
-,TRBV7-9,few,TRBJ1-2,CASSTESVFPYGYTF,TGTGCCAGCAGCACAGAGAGCGTGTTCCCTTATGGCTACACCTTC
TRBD2,TRBV19,-,TRBJ2-1,CASSRFAGGLNEQFF,TGTGCCAGTAGTCGCTTCGCGGGGGGGCTAAATGAGCAGTTCTTC
-,TRBV5-1,-,TRBJ1-2,CASSLIWVGYGYTF,TGCGCCAGCAGCTTGATCTGGGTTGGCTATGGCTACACCTTC
TRBD2,TRBV7-2,few,TRBJ2-3,CASSPQFGGDTQYF,TGTGCCAGCAGCCCCCAATTCGGGGGGGATACGCAGTATTTT
-,TRBV11-2,-,TRBJ2-3,CASSPSASLADTQYF,TGTGCCAGCAGCCCTTCGGCTTCCCTTGCGGATACGCAGTATTTT
TRBD1,TRBV4-1,many,TRBJ1-1,CASSQAGTGNTEAFF,TGCGCCAGCAGCCAGGCGGGGACAGGGAACACTGAAGCTTTCTTT
-,TRBV12-3/TRBV12-4,few,TRBJ1-1,CASSRNPGARDTEAFF,TGTGCCAGCAGCCGGAACCCGGGGGCGCGGGACACTGAAGCTTTCTTT
TRBD1,TRBV4-1,many,TRBJ1-2,CASSLRRTGANYGYTF,TGCGCCAGCAGCCTTCGTCGGACAGGAGCTAACTATGGCTACACCTTC
-,TRBV27,many,TRBJ2-3,CASSLSLGTAHTDTQYF,TGTGCCAGCAGTTTATCTCTCGGGACCGCACACACAGATACGCAGTATTTT
-,TRBV6-2/TRBV6-3,few,TRBJ2-2,CASTEGLNTGELFF,TGTGCCAGCACGGAGGGGTTGAACACCGGGGAGCTGTTTTTT
TRBD1,TRBV27,-,TRBJ2-5,CASSPGQGGETQYF,TGTGCCAGCAGTCCGGGACAGGGTGGAGAGACCCAGTACTTC
-,TRBV12-3/TRBV12-4,few,TRBJ1-2,CASRDENYGYTF,TGTGCCAGCAGAGACGAAAACTATGGCTACACCTTC
TRBD1,TRBV4-1,many,TRBJ1-5,CASSQVTGDQPQHF,TGCGCCAGCAGCCAAGTAACAGGGGATCAGCCCCAGCATTTT